This section outlines one T cell receptor beta chain sequence together with its context. Its antigen is as yet unknown. Time point specified: week 5, during vaccination. Each dose delivered 300 ug of mutant IDH1 20-mer peptide subcutaneously with imiquimod. Here immunoSEQ multiplex PCR was the method, and the copy in TCRdb shows in-frame clones only, minus some. The table shows about 25,000 clones, with 77% occurring only once. The data were taken from a study of a mutant IDH1 vaccine in newly diagnosed glioma. About the research overall: Standard pretreatment was either radiotherapy, temozolomide, or, for most, radiochemotherapy with temozolomide.

CDR3 size: 16 residues. The germline V gene encodes CDR1 LNHDA and CDR2 SQIVND (reference sequence). Trimming removed 5 bases at V and 4 bases at J, with 17 bases between. This sequence joins TRBV19 and TRBJ2-2; the D gene is possibly TRBD1 (6 bases). This sequence originates from a man aged 35 to 55 with glioma. The sample consisted of PBMCs, taken from a glioma patient whose treatment included an IDH1 peptide vaccine. CDR3: CASSVQGPPATGELFF. Written as DNA, the CDR3 is TGTGCCAGTAGTGTCCAGGGGCCCCCGGCCACCGGGGAGCTGTTTTTT. Drawing the rest from reference TRBV19 and TRBJ2-2, the complete variable domain is DGGITQSPKYLFRKEGQNVTLSCEQNLNHDAMYWYRQDPGQGLRLIYYSQIVNDFQKGDIAEGYSVSREKKESFPLTVTSAQKNPTAFYLCASSVQGPPATGELFFGEGSRLTVL.